The 4 T cell receptor beta chains below were found in one sample sequenced in a study of shared clonotypes between healthy human individuals. Some clones are missing from TCRdb's copy, which holds only in-frame ones; the method was immunoSEQ multiplex PCR. This sample has 2.5 million or so clones; roughly 92% occur once, and the top ten carry 0.11% to 0.15%. Input material: naive CD4+ T cells sorted from blood. As for subset: CD45RA+ positively selected. The source of these receptors is a man between 18 and 29 years old in good health.

The V call is TRBV6-5, the J call TRBJ1-2; D remains unclear. Looked up from germline, CDR1 is MNHEY and CDR2 is SVGAGI. CDR3 length: 13 amino acids. With 5 bases removed from V and 5 bases from J, the gap between germline ends came to 12 bases. CDR3 nucleotides: TGTGCCAGCAGTGCCCCCGGGGTATATGGCTACACCTTC. Its protein product is CASSAPGVYGYTF.

The chain employs TRBV5-4 and TRBJ1-2, with unresolved D. V lost 0 bases and J 7 bases, leaving 19 bases between the germline ends. This CDR3 contains 16 residues. The germline gives CDR1 SGHNT, CDR2 YYREEE (reference sequence). The CDR3 spells CASSLASGLFTSGYTF. The CDR3 bases are TGTGCCAGCAGCTTGGCCTCTGGGCTTTTTACCTCTGGCTACACCTTC.

The genes are TRBV6-1 and TRBJ2-7; D tentatively fits TRBD1 or TRBD2 (5 bases each). From germline, CDR1 is MNHNS and CDR2 SASEGT. The germline V and J ends were trimmed by 0 bases and 4 bases, with 16 bases remaining between them. This CDR3 is 16 amino acids long. CDR3 residues: CASSEAITGAFYEQYF. The CDR3, as DNA: TGTGCCAGCAGTGAAGCCATAACCGGGGCCTTTTACGAGCAGTACTTC.

The CDR3: CASSQDVTGVSSYNSPLHF. As DNA, the CDR3 is TGCGCCAGCAGCCAAGATGTGACAGGGGTAAGCTCCTATAATTCACCCCTCCACTTT. V usage is TRBV4-1 and J usage is TRBJ1-6, with 8 bases matching TRBD1. V lost 0 bases to trimming and J lost 0 bases; unmatched junction nucleotides: 7. CDR1 is MGHRA, CDR2 YSYEKL, per germline. There are 19 residues in the CDR3.